A selection of T cell receptor beta chains follows, all from one sample in a study of CD8 T cells in Susac syndrome. MiXCR was run by TCRdb on the immunoSEQ multiplex PCR reads, yielding one entry per CDR3 protein. The table includes some 260,000 distinct CDR3 sequences, about 85% detected once. The sequenced material came from CD8+ T cells from PBMCs. Every receptor here comes from a human donor with multiple sclerosis. The CDR3 runs from the conserved cysteine through the conserved F or W. A D gene is named only where the DNA matches it firmly. Clone sizes are given selectively: once, few, many, or a class where the clone is expanded.

>TRBV9|TRBJ2-7|NA|NA
TGTGCCAGCAGCGTAGGCGGTTCCCCGGCGGACCTCTACGAGCAGTACTTC
CASSVGGSPADLYEQYF
>TRBV27|TRBJ2-3|NA|TRBD2
TGTGCCAGCAGCCCTGGACTAGCGGGATCAGATACGCAGTATTTT
CASSPGLAGSDTQYF
>TRBV9|TRBJ2-1|once|NA
TGTGCCAGCAGCAACCCTCTTTCTGGAGGGTCAATTGAGCAGTTCTTC
CASSNPLSGGSIEQFF
>TRBV6-1|TRBJ1-1|NA|NA
TGTGCCAGCAGTGCAAAGGGGAGTGCCCCTGAAGCTTTCTTT
CASSAKGSAPEAFF
>TRBV27|TRBJ2-1|NA|NA
TGTGCCACCCTGGCGCAGGGAGGTCAGTATGAGCAGTTCTTC
CATLAQGGQYEQFF
>TRBV4-1|TRBJ1-6|NA|NA
TGCGCCAGCAGCCAAGATCGGAGGTTCTCCTATAATTCACCCCTCCACTTT
CASSQDRRFSYNSPLHF
>TRBV27|TRBJ1-2|NA|TRBD1
TGTGCCAGCAGTTTATCCTTTACGGGACAGAATTACTATGGCTACACCTTC
CASSLSFTGQNYYGYTF
>TRBV19|TRBJ2-2|NA|TRBD1
TGTGCCAGTAGTATTCAGGGGGCGAACACCGGGGAGCTGTTTTTT
CASSIQGANTGELFF
>TRBV7-9|TRBJ1-4|NA|NA
TGTGCCAGCAGCTCGGGACTAAATGAAAAACTGTTTTTT
CASSSGLNEKLFF
>TRBV6-1|TRBJ2-1|NA|TRBD2
TGTGCCAGCAGTGAGAGGACTAGCGGGAGCCCCGGCTCCTACAATGAGCAGTTCTTC
CASSERTSGSPGSYNEQFF